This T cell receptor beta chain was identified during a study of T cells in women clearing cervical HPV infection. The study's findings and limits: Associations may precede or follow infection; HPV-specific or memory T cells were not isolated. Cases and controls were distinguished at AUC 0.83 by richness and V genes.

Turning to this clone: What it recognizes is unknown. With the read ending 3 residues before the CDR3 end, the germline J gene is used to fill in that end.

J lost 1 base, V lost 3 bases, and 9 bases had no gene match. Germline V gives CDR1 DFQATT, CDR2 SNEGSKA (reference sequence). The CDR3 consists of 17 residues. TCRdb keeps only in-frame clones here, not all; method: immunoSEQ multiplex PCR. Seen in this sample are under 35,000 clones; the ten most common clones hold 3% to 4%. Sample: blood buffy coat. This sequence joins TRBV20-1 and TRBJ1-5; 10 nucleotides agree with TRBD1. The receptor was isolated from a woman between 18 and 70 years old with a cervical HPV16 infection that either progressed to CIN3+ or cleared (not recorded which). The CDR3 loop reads CSASAGTGVASNQPQHF. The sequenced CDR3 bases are TGCAGTGCTAGCGCCGGGACAGGGGTTGCGAGCAATCAGCCC.